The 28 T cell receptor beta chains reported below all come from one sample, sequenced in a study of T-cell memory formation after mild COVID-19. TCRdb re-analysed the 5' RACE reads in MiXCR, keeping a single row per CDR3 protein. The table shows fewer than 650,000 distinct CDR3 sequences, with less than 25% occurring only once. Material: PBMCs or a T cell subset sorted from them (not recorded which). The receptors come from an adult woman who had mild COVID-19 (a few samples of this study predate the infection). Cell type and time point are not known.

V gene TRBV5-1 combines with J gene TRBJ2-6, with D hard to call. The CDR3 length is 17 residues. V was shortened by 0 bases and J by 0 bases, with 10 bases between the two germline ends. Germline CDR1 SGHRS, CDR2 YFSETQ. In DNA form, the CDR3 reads TGCGCCAGCAGCTTGGGGCAGCTCCTCTCTGGGGCCAACGTCCTGACTTTC. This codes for CASSLGQLLSGANVLTF.

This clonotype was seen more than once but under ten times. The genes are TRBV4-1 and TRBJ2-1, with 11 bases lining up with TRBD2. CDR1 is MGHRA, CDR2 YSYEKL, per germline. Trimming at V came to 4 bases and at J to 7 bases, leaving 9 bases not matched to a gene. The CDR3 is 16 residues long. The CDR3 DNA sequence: TGCGCCAGCAGCCCCGTAGCGGGGGGGGCGGAAAATGAGCAGTTCTTC. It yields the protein CASSPVAGGAENEQFF.

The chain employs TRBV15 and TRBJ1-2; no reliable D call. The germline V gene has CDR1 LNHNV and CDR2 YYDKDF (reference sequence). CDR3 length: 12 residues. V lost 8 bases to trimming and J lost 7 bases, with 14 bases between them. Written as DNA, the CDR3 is TGTGCCACCCGGGCAGCGGGAGGTGGCTACACCTTC. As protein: CATRAAGGGYTF.

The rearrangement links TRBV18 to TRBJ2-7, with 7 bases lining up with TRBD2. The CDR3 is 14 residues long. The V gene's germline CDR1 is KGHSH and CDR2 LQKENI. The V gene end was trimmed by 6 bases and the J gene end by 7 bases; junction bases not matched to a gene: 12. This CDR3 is CASSLAEGPWEQYF. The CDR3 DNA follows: TGTGCCAGCTCCCTAGCGGAAGGGCCTTGGGAGCAGTACTTC.

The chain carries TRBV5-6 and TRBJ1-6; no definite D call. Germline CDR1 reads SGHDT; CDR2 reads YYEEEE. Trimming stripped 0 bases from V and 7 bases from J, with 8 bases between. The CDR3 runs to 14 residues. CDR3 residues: CASSLDRANSPLHF. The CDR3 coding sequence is TGTGCCAGCAGCTTGGATCGGGCGAATTCACCCCTCCACTTT.

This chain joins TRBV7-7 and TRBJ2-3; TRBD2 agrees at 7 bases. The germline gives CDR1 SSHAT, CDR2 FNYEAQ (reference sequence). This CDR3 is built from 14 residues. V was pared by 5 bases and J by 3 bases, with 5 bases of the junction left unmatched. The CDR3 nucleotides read TGTGCCAGCAGCCGGGGGGAGGGGACAGATACGCAGTATTTT. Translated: CASSRGEGTDTQYF.

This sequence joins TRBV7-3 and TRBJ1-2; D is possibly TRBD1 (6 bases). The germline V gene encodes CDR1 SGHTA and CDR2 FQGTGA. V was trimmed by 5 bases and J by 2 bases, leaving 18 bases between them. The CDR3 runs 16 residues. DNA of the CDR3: TGTGCCAGCAGCCCCGGCGGGGGCAGGGGAAACTATGGCTACACCTTC. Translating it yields CASSPGGGRGNYGYTF.

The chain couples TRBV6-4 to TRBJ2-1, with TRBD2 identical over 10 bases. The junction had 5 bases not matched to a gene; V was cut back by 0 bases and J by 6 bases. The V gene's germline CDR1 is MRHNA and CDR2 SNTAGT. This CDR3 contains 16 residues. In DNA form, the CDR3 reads TGTGCCAGCAGTGACTCGGTAGCGGGAGGCCCCAATGAGCAGTTCTTC. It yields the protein CASSDSVAGGPNEQFF.

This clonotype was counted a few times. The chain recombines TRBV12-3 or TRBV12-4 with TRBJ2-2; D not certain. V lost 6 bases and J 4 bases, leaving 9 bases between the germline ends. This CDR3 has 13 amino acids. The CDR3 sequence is CASRLTFTGELFF. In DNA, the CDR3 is TGTGCCAGCAGGTTAACCTTCACCGGGGAGCTGTTTTTT.

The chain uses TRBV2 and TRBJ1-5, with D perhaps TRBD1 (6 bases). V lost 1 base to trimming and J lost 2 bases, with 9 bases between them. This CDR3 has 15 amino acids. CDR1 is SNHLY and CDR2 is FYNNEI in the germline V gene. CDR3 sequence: CASSEEGVGNQPQHF. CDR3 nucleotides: TGTGCCAGCAGTGAAGAGGGGGTTGGCAATCAGCCCCAGCATTTT. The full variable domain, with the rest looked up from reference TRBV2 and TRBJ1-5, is EPEVTQTPSHQVTQMGQEVILRCVPISNHLYFYWYRQILGQKVEFLVSFYNNEISEKSEIFDDQFSVERPDGSNFTLKIRSTKLEDSAMYFCASSEEGVGNQPQHFGDGTRLSIL.

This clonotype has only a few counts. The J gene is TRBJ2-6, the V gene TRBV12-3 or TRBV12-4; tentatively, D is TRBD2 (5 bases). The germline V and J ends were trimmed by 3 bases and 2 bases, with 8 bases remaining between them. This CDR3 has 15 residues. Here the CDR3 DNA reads TGTGCCAGCAGTTTTTCAGCGGCTGGGGCCAACGTCCTGACTTTC. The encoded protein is CASSFSAAGANVLTF.

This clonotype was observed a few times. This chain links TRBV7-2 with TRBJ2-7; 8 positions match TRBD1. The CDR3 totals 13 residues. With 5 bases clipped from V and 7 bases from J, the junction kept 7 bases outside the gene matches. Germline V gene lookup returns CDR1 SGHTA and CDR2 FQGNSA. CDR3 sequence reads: CASSRPGTGEQYF. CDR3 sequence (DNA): TGTGCCAGCAGCCGACCCGGGACAGGAGAGCAGTACTTC.

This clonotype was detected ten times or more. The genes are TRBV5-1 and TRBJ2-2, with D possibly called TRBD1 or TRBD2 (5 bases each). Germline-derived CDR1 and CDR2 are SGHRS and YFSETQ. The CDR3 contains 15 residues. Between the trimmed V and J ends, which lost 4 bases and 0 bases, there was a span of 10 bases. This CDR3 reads CASSMGRANTGELFF. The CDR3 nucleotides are TGCGCCAGCAGCATGGGACGGGCGAACACCGGGGAGCTGTTTTTT.

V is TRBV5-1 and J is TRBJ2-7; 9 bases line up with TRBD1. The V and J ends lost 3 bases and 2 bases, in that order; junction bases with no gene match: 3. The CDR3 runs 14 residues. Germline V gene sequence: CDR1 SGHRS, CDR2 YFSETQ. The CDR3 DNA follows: TGCGCCAGCAGCTGGGACAGGGAAACCTACGAGCAGTACTTC. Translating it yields CASSWDRETYEQYF.

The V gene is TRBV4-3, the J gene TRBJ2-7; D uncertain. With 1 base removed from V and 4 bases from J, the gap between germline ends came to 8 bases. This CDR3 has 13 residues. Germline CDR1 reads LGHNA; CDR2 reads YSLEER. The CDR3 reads CASSQGQEYEQYF. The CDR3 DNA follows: TGCGCCAGCAGCCAAGGACAAGAATACGAGCAGTACTTC.

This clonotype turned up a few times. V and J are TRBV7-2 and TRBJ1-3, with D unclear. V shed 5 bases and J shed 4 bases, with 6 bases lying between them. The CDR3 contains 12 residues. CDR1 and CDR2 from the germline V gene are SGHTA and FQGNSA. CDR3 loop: CASSPVGNTIYF. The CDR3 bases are TGTGCCAGCAGCCCTGTAGGAAACACCATATATTTT.

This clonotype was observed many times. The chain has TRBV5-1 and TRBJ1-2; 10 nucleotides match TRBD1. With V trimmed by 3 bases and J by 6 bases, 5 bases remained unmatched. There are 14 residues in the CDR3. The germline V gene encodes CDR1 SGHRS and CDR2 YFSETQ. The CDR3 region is CASSSGTGVDGYTF. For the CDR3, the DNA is TGCGCCAGCAGCTCCGGGACAGGGGTCGATGGCTACACCTTC.

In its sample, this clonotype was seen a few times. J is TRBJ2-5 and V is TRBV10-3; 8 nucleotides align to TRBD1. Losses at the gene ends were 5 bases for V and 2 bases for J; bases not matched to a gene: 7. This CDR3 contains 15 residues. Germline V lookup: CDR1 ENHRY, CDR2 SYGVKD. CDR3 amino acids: CAISLGGQGQETQYF. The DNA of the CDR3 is TGTGCCATCAGTCTAGGTGGACAGGGACAAGAGACCCAGTACTTC.

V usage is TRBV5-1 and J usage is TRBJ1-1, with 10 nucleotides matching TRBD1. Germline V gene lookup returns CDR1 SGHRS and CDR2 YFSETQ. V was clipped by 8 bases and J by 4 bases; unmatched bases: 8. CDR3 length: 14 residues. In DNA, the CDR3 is TGCGCCAGTCATACGGGACAGGGGAGCACTGAAGCTTTCTTT. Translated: CASHTGQGSTEAFF.

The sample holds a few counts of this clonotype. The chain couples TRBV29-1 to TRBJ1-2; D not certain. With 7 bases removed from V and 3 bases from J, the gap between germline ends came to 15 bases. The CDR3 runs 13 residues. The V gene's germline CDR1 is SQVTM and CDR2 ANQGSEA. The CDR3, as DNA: TGCAGCGCACTTGGGGAGAGCGACTATGGCTACACCTTC. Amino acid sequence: CSALGESDYGYTF.

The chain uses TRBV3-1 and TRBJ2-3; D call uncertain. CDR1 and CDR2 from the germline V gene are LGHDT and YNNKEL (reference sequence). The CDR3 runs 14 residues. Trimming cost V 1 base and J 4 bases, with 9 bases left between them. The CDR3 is CASSQAFKADTQYF. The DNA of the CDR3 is TGTGCCAGCAGCCAAGCCTTTAAGGCAGATACGCAGTATTTT.

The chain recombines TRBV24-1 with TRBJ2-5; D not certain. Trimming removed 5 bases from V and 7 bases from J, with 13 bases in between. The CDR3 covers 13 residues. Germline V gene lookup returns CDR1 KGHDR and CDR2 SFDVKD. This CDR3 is CATSGVGPGTQYF. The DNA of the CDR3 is TGTGCCACCAGTGGAGTAGGCCCAGGGACCCAGTACTTC.

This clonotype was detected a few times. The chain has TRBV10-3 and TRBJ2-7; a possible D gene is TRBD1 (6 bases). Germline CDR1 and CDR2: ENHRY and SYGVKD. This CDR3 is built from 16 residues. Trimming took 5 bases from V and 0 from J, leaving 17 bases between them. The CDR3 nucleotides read TGTGCCATCAGTTCAGGGGTCCGGCGGAGCTCCTACGAGCAGTACTTC. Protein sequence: CAISSGVRRSSYEQYF.

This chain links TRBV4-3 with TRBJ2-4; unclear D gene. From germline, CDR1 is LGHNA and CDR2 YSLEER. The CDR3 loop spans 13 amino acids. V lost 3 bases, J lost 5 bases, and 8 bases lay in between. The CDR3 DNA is TGCGCCAGCAGCCACCAGAATGAAAACATTCAGTACTTC. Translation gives CASSHQNENIQYF.

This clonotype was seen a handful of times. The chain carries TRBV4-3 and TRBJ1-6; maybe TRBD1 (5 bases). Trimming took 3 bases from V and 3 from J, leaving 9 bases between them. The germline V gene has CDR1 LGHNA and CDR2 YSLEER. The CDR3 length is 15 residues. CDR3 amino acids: CASSQGPVYNSPLHF. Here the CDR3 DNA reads TGCGCCAGCAGCCAGGGGCCCGTCTATAATTCACCCCTCCACTTT.

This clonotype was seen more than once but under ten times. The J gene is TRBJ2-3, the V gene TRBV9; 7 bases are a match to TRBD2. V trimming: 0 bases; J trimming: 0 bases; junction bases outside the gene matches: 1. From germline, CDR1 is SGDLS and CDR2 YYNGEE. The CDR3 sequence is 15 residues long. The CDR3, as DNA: TGTGCCAGCAGCGTAGGACTAGCCAGCACAGATACGCAGTATTTT. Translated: CASSVGLASTDTQYF.

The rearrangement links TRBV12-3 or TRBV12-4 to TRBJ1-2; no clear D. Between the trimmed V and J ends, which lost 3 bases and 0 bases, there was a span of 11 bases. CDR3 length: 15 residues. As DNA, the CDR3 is TGTGCCAGCAGTTTTTTAAAAGCCTCTAACTATGGCTACACCTTC. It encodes CASSFLKASNYGYTF.

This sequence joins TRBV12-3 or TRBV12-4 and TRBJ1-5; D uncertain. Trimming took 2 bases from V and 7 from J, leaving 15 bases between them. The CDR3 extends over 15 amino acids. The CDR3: CASSLISGMGQPQHF. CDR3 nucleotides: TGTGCCAGCAGTTTAATCTCGGGTATGGGGCAGCCCCAGCATTTT.